This record covers a single TCR beta chain. No antigen is known for it. This record belongs to a study of long-term antiretroviral therapy in people with HIV. General study findings and limits: Regardless of time point, clones expanded before ART dominated the repertoire.

Run at survey level, the immunoSEQ assay was version v3.0. Per-sample targets for sequencing were roughly 40,000-55,000 T-cell genomes. Sequencing used immunoSEQ multiplex PCR; TCRdb keeps in-frame clones, though not all of them. This table has 11,000 to 15,000 clones, 80% appearing once. Germline-derived CDR1 and CDR2 are MNHEY and SVGAGI. V gave up 6 bases and J gave up 3 bases; unmatched junction bases: 11. The CDR3 consists of 15 residues. Held in samples before DNA extraction were 1-10 million cryopreserved PBMC. The chain uses TRBV6-5 and TRBJ2-7, with 7 positions matching TRBD1. The sequenced sample was unsorted PBMCs, obtained 3.2 years before starting antiretroviral therapy. The clonotype originates from a man aged 40-50 years with HIV. The CDR3 loop reads CASRPPTGNVYEQYF. CDR3 nucleotides: TGTGCCAGCAGGCCCCCGACAGGGAACGTCTACGAGCAGTACTTC.